This T cell receptor beta chain came from a study of T cell clonotyping in hematopoietic cell transplantation. General observations from the study: Without cell sorting, CD4 versus CD8 contributions remain unresolved.

Profiling relied on immunoSEQ multiplex PCR, and the TCRdb table lists in-frame clones only, not all of them. The sample comprises about 12,000 clones, nearly 90% of which are singletons, and about 4% rests with the top ten. As to this clone: The target antigen is unknown.

The CDR3 has 16 residues. The germline V gene encodes CDR1 MNHNS and CDR2 SASEGT. V lost 2 bases and J 2 bases, leaving 14 bases between the germline ends. V and J are TRBV6-1 and TRBJ2-3; D remains ambiguous. The sequenced sample consisted of peripheral blood mononuclear cells. The TCR was taken from a human donor who either received an allogeneic hematopoietic cell transplant for a myeloid malignancy or was a related donor (not recorded which). Some clones in this sample may be carry-over from other donors' samples. CDR3 region: CASSEWWMDDTDTQYF. The CDR3 nucleotides read TGTGCCAGCAGTGAATGGTGGATGGACGACACAGATACGCAGTATTTT.